This T cell receptor beta chain was documented in a study of regulatory T cells in long-lasting Graves disease. In building TCR beta libraries, iRepertoire HTBI primers were used together with Arm-PCR of CDR3 regions. A single record per CDR3 protein comes from TCRdb applying MiXCR to the multiplex PCR reads. The table includes approximately 230,000 distinct CDR3 sequences, around 16% detected once. This clonotype has a count of ten or more. Germline loops: CDR1 SGHKS, CDR2 YYEKEE (reference sequence). The V end was cut by 2 bases, the J end by 4 bases, with 13 bases between. CDR3 size: 15 residues. Documented time point: newly diagnosed GD, antithyroid drugs for less than 3 months. Isolated PBMC RNA provided the starting material for the TCR library. A roughly 10-milliliter sample of peripheral blood was drawn into EDTA tubes.

This TCR was recovered from a female donor with Graves disease. This chain connects TRBV5-5 to TRBJ1-5; D unresolved. Sample: peripheral blood mononuclear cells (PBMCs), taken at new diagnosis, from a patient treated with antithyroid drugs. CDR3 region: CASSLSPGLNQPQHF. CDR3 DNA: TGTGCCAGCAGCTTATCGCCAGGACTAAATCAGCCCCAGCATTTT. The complete variable domain, with remaining parts taken from reference TRBV5-5 and TRBJ1-5, reads DAGVTQSPTHLIKTRGQQVTLRCSPISGHKSVSWYQQVLGQGPQFIFQYYEKEERGRGNFPDRFSARQFPNYSSELNVNALLLGDSALYLCASSLSPGLNQPQHFGDGTRLSIL.